The 29 T cell receptor beta chains presented below share a single source sample, sequenced in a study of blood T cell repertoires in COVID-19. This table comes from immunoSEQ multiplex PCR, and its TCRdb copy is limited to in-frame clones, with some not included. The table has over 110,000 clones, about nine tenths seen once. The sample taken for sequencing was peripheral blood. These receptors all stem from a human donor in a cohort sampled during active COVID-19.

The rearrangement uses TRBV7-2 and TRBJ1-5; D unclear. CDR3 length: 13 amino acids. Deletions cut 0 bases from V and 7 bases from J, with 7 bases between. Germline CDR1 reads SGHTA; CDR2 reads FQGNSA. The CDR3 DNA reads as TGTGCCAGCAGCTTAGCGGAGGGCCAGCCCCAGCATTTT. It yields the protein CASSLAEGQPQHF. The full variable domain, its missing parts supplied by reference TRBV7-2 and TRBJ1-5, is GAGVSQSPSNKVTEKGKDVELRCDPISGHTALYWYRQSLGQGLEFLIYFQGNSAPDKSGLPSDRFSAERTGGSVSTLTIQRTQQEDSAVYLCASSLAEGQPQHFGDGTRLSIL.

This clone was seen more than once but under ten times. This sequence joins TRBV7-9 and TRBJ2-1; no clear D gene. Per the germline V gene, CDR1 is SEHNR and CDR2 is FQNEAQ (reference sequence). Trimming pared 3 bases from V and 4 bases from J, leaving 4 bases between. The CDR3 runs 12 residues. Here the CDR3 reads CASSFGYNEQFF. CDR3 sequence (DNA): TGTGCCAGCAGCTTCGGGTACAATGAGCAGTTCTTC.

The rearrangement joins TRBV6-5 to TRBJ2-3; 11 bases fit TRBD1. The CDR3 consists of 14 residues. The J segment lost 1 base and the V segment lost 8 bases, leaving 2 bases of the junction unmatched. Germline lookup yields CDR1 MNHEY and CDR2 SVGAGI. CDR3 DNA: TGTGCCAGCTCGGACAGGGGGCGCACAGATACGCAGTATTTT. Translating gives CASSDRGRTDTQYF.

The rearrangement uses TRBV5-6 and TRBJ2-1; D is possibly TRBD2 (5 bases). The CDR3 contains 13 residues. The germline V gene has CDR1 SGHDT and CDR2 YYEEEE. With 4 bases removed from V and 7 bases from J, the gap between germline ends came to 12 bases. The CDR3 spells CASSPGWRNEQFF. CDR3 coding DNA: TGTGCCAGCAGCCCCGGGTGGAGGAATGAGCAGTTCTTC.

The chain recombines TRBV12-3 or TRBV12-4 with TRBJ2-7; no clear D gene. The CDR3 consists of 13 residues. The germline V and J ends were trimmed by 2 bases and 5 bases, with 10 bases remaining between them. CDR3 residues: CASSLTGLNEQYF. The CDR3 DNA is TGTGCCAGCAGTTTAACCGGGTTGAACGAGCAGTACTTC.

The V and J genes are TRBV4-1 and TRBJ2-1, with 10 nucleotides matching TRBD2. With 6 bases clipped from V and 3 bases from J, the junction kept 5 bases outside the gene matches. Germline assignment: CDR1 MGHRA and CDR2 YSYEKL. The CDR3 length is 15 residues. CDR3 amino acids: CASSVSGGDYNEQFF. The CDR3, as DNA: TGCGCCAGCAGTGTCAGCGGGGGGGACTACAATGAGCAGTTCTTC.

The chain employs TRBV25-1 and TRBJ2-5; 8 nucleotides align to TRBD2. V lost 3 bases, J lost 4 bases, and 10 bases stayed unmatched. The CDR3 extends over 16 amino acids. CDR1 is MGHDK, CDR2 SYGVNS, per germline. The CDR3: CASSEERGGLLETQYF. DNA of the CDR3: TGTGCCAGCAGTGAGGAACGGGGGGGCCTTTTAGAGACCCAGTACTTC.

This clone was seen a few times. V and J are TRBV5-4 and TRBJ2-2; D not certain. Per the germline V gene, CDR1 is SGHNT and CDR2 is YYREEE (reference sequence). The CDR3 is 13 residues long. The V gene lost 0 bases and the J gene lost 4 bases, with 4 bases spanning the gap. The CDR3 reads CASSLVFTGELFF. CDR3 nucleotide sequence: TGTGCCAGCAGCTTGGTCTTCACCGGGGAGCTGTTTTTT.

This clone was counted once. The chain joins TRBV29-1 to TRBJ2-6; 11 bases agree with TRBD2. Germline V gene lookup returns CDR1 SQVTM and CDR2 ANQGSEA. With 6 bases clipped from V and 0 bases from J, the junction kept 4 bases outside the gene matches. This CDR3 contains 16 residues. The CDR3, as DNA: TGCAGCGTGGCTAGCGGGGGGATCTCTGGGGCCAACGTCCTGACTTTC. This translates into CSVASGGISGANVLTF.

The J gene is TRBJ2-5, the V gene TRBV11-2, with TRBD2 identical over 7 bases. J lost 1 base, V lost 2 bases, and 7 bases had no gene match. CDR1 is SGHAT, CDR2 FQNNGV, per germline. This CDR3 spans 16 amino acids. The CDR3 nucleotides read TGTGCCAGCAGCTTAAGGGAGGGGAGATCCCAAGAGACCCAGTACTTC. It encodes CASSLREGRSQETQYF.

CDR3 amino acids: CAIRDVERETQYF. The CDR3 nucleotides read TGTGCCATCAGGGATGTCGAGAGGGAGACCCAGTACTTC. V gene TRBV10-3 combines with J gene TRBJ2-5; no definite D call. Germline V gives CDR1 ENHRY, CDR2 SYGVKD. The CDR3 has 13 residues. The ends were cut back, 6 bases at V and 5 bases at J, with 13 bases in the middle.

This chain uses TRBV18 with TRBJ1-2, with TRBD1 matching over 9 bases. Trimming took 3 bases from V and 8 from J; bases not matched to a gene: 1. This CDR3 spans 12 amino acids. The germline V gene encodes CDR1 KGHSH and CDR2 LQKENI. Here the CDR3 reads CASSPGQGGYTF. CDR3 nucleotide sequence: TGTGCCAGCTCACCCGGACAGGGGGGCTACACCTTC.

This sequence joins TRBV6-5 and TRBJ1-1; weak D call: TRBD1 (6 bases). This CDR3 comprises 15 residues. V was trimmed by 8 bases and J by 1 base, leaving 17 bases between them. Germline CDR1 and CDR2: MNHEY and SVGAGI. The DNA of the CDR3 is TGTGCCAGCTTATCGGGAGGGGGGTGGAACACTGAAGCTTTCTTT. Translated, it gives CASLSGGGWNTEAFF.

The rearrangement links TRBV2 to TRBJ1-4; D perhaps matches TRBD1 (6 bases). Trimming stripped 7 bases from V and 0 bases from J, with 12 bases between. CDR1 is SNHLY, CDR2 FYNNEI, per germline. The CDR3 is 15 residues long. The CDR3 DNA follows: TGTGCCAGCAAGAGAGGGGGTTCAACTAATGAAAAACTGTTTTTT. It specifies CASKRGGSTNEKLFF.

The chain is built from TRBV5-1 and TRBJ2-7; weak D call: TRBD2 (6 bases). This CDR3 is 15 amino acids long. Trimming took 0 bases from V and 1 from J, leaving 11 bases between them. Looked up from germline, CDR1 is SGHRS and CDR2 is YFSETQ. CDR3 in amino acids: CASSLAGGASYEQYF. DNA of the CDR3: TGCGCCAGCAGCTTGGCGGGCGGGGCATCCTACGAGCAGTACTTC. Full variable domain (missing parts from reference TRBV5-1 and TRBJ2-7): KAGVTQTPRYLIKTRGQQVTLSCSPISGHRSVSWYQQTPGQGLQFLFEYFSETQRNKGNFPGRFSGRQFSNSRSEMNVSTLELGDSALYLCASSLAGGASYEQYFGPGTRLTVT.

The rearrangement links TRBV7-2 to TRBJ2-7; 9 nucleotides agree with TRBD1. Germline CDR1 reads SGHTA; CDR2 reads FQGNSA. This CDR3 comprises 14 residues. Germline trimming cut 5 bases from V and 2 bases from J; bases unmatched to any gene: 4. CDR3 in DNA: TGTGCCAGCAGCCGGACAGGGGAGGCCTACGAGCAGTACTTC. As protein: CASSRTGEAYEQYF.

The chain combines TRBV18 with TRBJ1-2, with TRBD1 as a possible D gene (5 bases). V was shortened by 3 bases and J by 3 bases, with 17 bases between the two germline ends. The V gene's germline CDR1 is KGHSH and CDR2 LQKENI. The CDR3 has 16 amino acids. As DNA, the CDR3 is TGTGCCAGCTCACCCCACCCGGGACTCCAGGACTATGGCTACACCTTC. The encoded protein is CASSPHPGLQDYGYTF.

The chain employs TRBV12-2 and TRBJ1-1; the table's D call TRBD1 went unverified against the DNA. TRBV12-2 is a pseudogene segment. This CDR3 comprises 15 residues. This chain's CDR3 is CASRLADRGWTEAFF. Here the CDR3 DNA reads TGTGCAAGTCGCTTAGCGGACAGGGGTTGGACTGAAGCTTTCTTT.

To note about this clone: At one of its ends the junction is not consistent with the germline gene, which may arise from a read error. The chain joins TRBV30 to TRBJ2-7; 8 bases match TRBD1. The CDR3 totals 13 residues. CDR1 GTSNPN and CDR2 SVGIG come from the germline V gene (reference sequence). The CDR3 sequence is CAWSPIPGQVIDF. CDR3 nucleotides: TGTGCCTGGAGTCCGATACCGGGACAGGTCATTGACTTC.

The gene calls are TRBV5-1 and TRBJ2-2; 7 bases fit TRBD1. The CDR3 has 14 residues. J gave up 7 bases and V 0 bases, and 3 bases lay outside the gene matches. Germline CDR1 and CDR2: SGHRS and YFSETQ. This chain's CDR3 is CASSLDRGVGELFF. The CDR3 DNA follows: TGCGCCAGCAGCTTGGACAGGGGTGTCGGGGAGCTGTTTTTT. Full variable domain (outside the CDR3, taken from reference TRBV5-1 and TRBJ2-2): KAGVTQTPRYLIKTRGQQVTLSCSPISGHRSVSWYQQTPGQGLQFLFEYFSETQRNKGNFPGRFSGRQFSNSRSEMNVSTLELGDSALYLCASSLDRGVGELFFGEGSRLTVL.

The sample holds one count of this clone. V and J are TRBV10-2 and TRBJ2-7; 8 nucleotides line up with TRBD1. J gave up 2 bases and V 6 bases, and 0 bases lay outside the gene matches. The CDR3 loop spans 12 amino acids. Germline V gene sequence: CDR1 WSHSY, CDR2 SAAADI. The CDR3 reads CASRDRAYEQYF. The CDR3 bases are TGCGCCAGCAGGGACAGGGCCTACGAGCAGTACTTC.

This chain links TRBV11-1 with TRBJ2-5; TRBD2 matches at 8 bases. The trim removed 3 bases at V and 4 bases at J, leaving 4 bases unmatched. Germline V gives CDR1 SGHAT, CDR2 FQDESV (reference sequence). The CDR3 has 14 amino acids. The CDR3 here is CASSFVGGGETQYF. DNA of the CDR3: TGTGCCAGCAGCTTTGTCGGGGGGGGAGAGACCCAGTACTTC.

The chain carries TRBV3-1 (or the pseudogene TRBV3-2) and TRBJ2-2; 7 bases line up with TRBD2. Germline V CDR1 and CDR2: LGHDT, YNNKEL (reference sequence). The J segment lost 3 bases and the V segment lost 2 bases, leaving 6 bases of the junction unmatched. The CDR3 has 16 residues. CDR3 sequence reads: CASSQSGAYYTGELFF. The CDR3 coding sequence is TGTGCCAGCAGCCAAAGCGGGGCTTACTACACCGGGGAGCTGTTTTTT.

The rearrangement links TRBV29-1 to TRBJ2-7, with 10 positions matching TRBD1. Germline V gives CDR1 SQVTM, CDR2 ANQGSEA. J lost 3 bases, V lost 1 base, and 0 bases had no gene match. This CDR3 is 13 amino acids long. The CDR3 sequence is CSVEGTGGYEQYF. As DNA, the CDR3 is TGCAGCGTTGAAGGGACAGGGGGCTACGAGCAGTACTTC.

V and J are TRBV3-1 (or the pseudogene TRBV3-2) and TRBJ1-5; 9 positions match TRBD1. Germline values: CDR1 LGHDT, CDR2 YNNKEL (reference sequence). V gave up 3 bases and J gave up 6 bases; unmatched junction bases: 3. The CDR3 extends over 14 amino acids. CDR3 residues: CASSQTGGSQPQHF. The CDR3 DNA reads as TGTGCCAGCAGCCAGACAGGGGGTAGTCAGCCCCAGCATTTT.

The chain couples TRBV3-1 (or the pseudogene TRBV3-2) to TRBJ1-2; no clear D. The CDR3 consists of 15 residues. Germline CDR1 reads LGHDT; CDR2 reads YNNKEL (reference sequence). Trimming shortened V by 5 bases and J by 7 bases, and 20 bases separated the two germline ends. The CDR3 DNA is TGTGCCAGCAGCGCCGTCGCAGGAGGGTTAGGTGGCTACACCTTC. Protein product: CASSAVAGGLGGYTF.

The chain carries TRBV18 and TRBJ2-7; TRBD1 aligns across 9 bases. Germline V gives CDR1 KGHSH, CDR2 LQKENI. CDR3 length: 15 amino acids. Unmatched junction bases numbered 8, after V lost 3 bases and J lost 5 bases. The CDR3 reads CASSPLQGAMDEQYF. The CDR3, as DNA: TGTGCCAGCTCACCGCTACAGGGGGCGATGGACGAGCAGTACTTC.

V is TRBV4-2 and J is TRBJ2-1; TRBD2 might be the D (7 bases). Trimming took off 1 base at V and 7 bases at J, with 20 bases between the two ends. In germline, CDR1 is LGHNA, CDR2 YNFKEQ. CDR3 length equals 17 residues. This chain's CDR3 is CASSQGEGDYLGNEQFF. The CDR3 coding sequence is TGTGCCAGCAGCCAAGGTGAGGGGGACTACTTAGGGAATGAGCAGTTCTTC.

The gene calls are TRBV11-2 and TRBJ2-5; perhaps TRBD1 as D (6 bases). The CDR3 runs to 15 residues. Germline CDR1 and CDR2: SGHAT and FQNNGV. With 4 bases removed from V and 4 bases from J, the gap between germline ends came to 16 bases. CDR3 in DNA: TGTGCCAGCAGCTCACTACAGGGTGAGCGAGAGACCCAGTACTTC. Its protein product is CASSSLQGERETQYF.